This T cell receptor (beta chain) was sequenced in a study of T-cell memory formation after mild COVID-19. On the study more broadly: Most TCR clusters belonged to a single donor. Study-level points and caveats: Detection of some responders pre-infection suggested pre-existing cross-reactive memory T cells participated. Researchers report contracting CD4+ clones mostly in CM and EM, with CD8+ clones in EMRA.

With constant-segment primers, 5'RACE yielded cDNA libraries of TCR alpha and TCR beta that carried sample barcodes and UMIs. MiXCR was run by TCRdb on the 5' RACE reads, yielding one entry per CDR3 protein. There are 90,000 to 120,000 distinct CDR3 sequences in the sample; 11% occur only once, and approximately 40% lies in the top ten. In the case of this clonotype: Its antigen is not identified.

The ends were cut back, 11 bases at V and 0 bases at J, with 9 bases in the middle. This CDR3 has 12 residues. Germline V gives CDR1 MNHNY, CDR2 SVGAGI (reference sequence). The rearrangement links TRBV6-6 to TRBJ2-3; D perhaps matches TRBD2 (6 bases). Sample: PBMCs or a T cell subset sorted from them (not recorded which). The receptor was derived from a man aged 18 to 29 who had mild COVID-19 (a few samples of this study predate the infection). Cell type and time point are not known. The CDR3 sequence is CACAGSTDTQYF. The CDR3 coding sequence is TGTGCCTGCGCGGGGAGCACAGATACGCAGTATTTT.